This is a list of T cell receptor beta chains from one sample in a study of T cells in Graves' hyperthyroidism and ophthalmopathy. TCRdb processed the multiplex PCR reads anew with MiXCR; each CDR3 protein has one entry. The data show around 250,000 distinct CDR3 sequences, more than 20% seen once. The specimen sequenced was blood. The receptors shown here come from a woman between 35 and 50 years old with Graves' ophthalmopathy. Both conserved end residues are part of each CDR3. D genes are given only for firm matches. A row's size may be missing; if present it is once, few, many or a size class.

>many|TRBJ2-4|TRBV28|TRBD2
CAIGRLAGLAKNIQYF
TGTGCCATCGGGAGGCTAGCGGGACTAGCCAAAAACATTCAGTACTTC
>-|TRBJ2-1|TRBV6-1|-
CASSVYGPYNEQFF
TGTGCCAGCAGTGTCTACGGGCCATACAATGAGCAGTTCTTC
>-|TRBJ2-2|TRBV29-1|-
CSVLPYTGELFF
TGCAGCGTTCTCCCTTACACCGGGGAGCTGTTTTTT
>many|TRBJ2-7|TRBV27|TRBD2
CASSLKRKRERDEQYF
TGTGCCAGCAGTTTAAAACGGAAGCGGGAGCGGGACGAGCAGTACTTC
>many|TRBJ1-2|TRBV12-3/TRBV12-4|-
CASTPLGRGFLGYTF
TGTGCCAGCACCCCCCTCGGGAGGGGGTTTCTCGGCTACACCTTC
>many|TRBJ1-1|TRBV6-5|-
CASSYSNIGGTEAFF
TGTGCCAGCAGTTACTCGAATATTGGGGGCACTGAAGCTTTCTTT
>few|TRBJ1-5|TRBV6-1|-
CASSAPAKSNQPQHF
TGTGCCAGCAGCGCCCCAGCTAAGAGCAATCAGCCCCAGCATTTT
>few|TRBJ1-2|TRBV12-3/TRBV12-4|-
CASSFGRGKGYTF
TGTGCCAGCAGTTTCGGTCGGGGAAAGGGCTACACCTTC
>many|TRBJ2-7|TRBV11-2|-
CASSSRMDSYEQYF
TGTGCCAGCAGCTCCCGGATGGACTCATACGAGCAGTACTTC
>few|TRBJ1-5|TRBV19|-
CASSGVNQPQHF
TGTGCCAGTAGTGGGGTCAATCAGCCCCAGCATTTT
>-|TRBJ2-7|TRBV11-2|TRBD2
CASSLAGGPEQYF
TGTGCCAGCTCCCTAGCGGGAGGGCCCGAGCAGTACTTC
>many|TRBJ1-2|TRBV12-3/TRBV12-4|-
CASSFRGSGFYGYTF
TGTGCCAGCAGTTTCCGGGGTTCCGGCTTCTATGGCTACACCTTC
>many|TRBJ2-5|TRBV20-1|-
CSALFETQYF
TGCAGTGCTCTCTTCGAGACCCAGTACTTC
>once|TRBJ2-7|TRBV28|-
CASRVSDVALGQYF
TGTGCCAGCAGAGTCTCGGACGTGGCCCTCGGGCAGTACTTC
>many|TRBJ2-2|TRBV7-3|TRBD2
CASSPGTSGRTGELFF
TGTGCCAGCAGCCCAGGGACTAGCGGGAGGACCGGGGAGCTGTTTTTT
>many|TRBJ2-7|TRBV28|-
CASSFQGYEQYF
TGTGCCAGCAGTTTTCAGGGTTACGAGCAGTACTTC
>many|TRBJ2-7|TRBV28|-
CASSSPPAPSYEQYF
TGTGCCAGCAGTTCCCCCCCGGCCCCCTCCTACGAGCAGTACTTC
>-|TRBJ2-7|TRBV7-9|TRBD1
CASSHTQGAPYEQYF
TGTGCCAGCAGCCATACGCAGGGGGCACCCTACGAGCAGTACTTC
>many|TRBJ2-5|TRBV30|-
CAWGGGRQETQYF
TGTGCCTGGGGGGGGGGGCGGCAAGAGACCCAGTACTTC
>many|TRBJ1-5|TRBV28|-
CASSPIQRNQPQHF
TGTGCCAGCAGTCCCATACAACGCAATCAGCCCCAGCATTTT
>-|TRBJ1-6|TRBV5-1|-
CASSYREMNRNSPLHF
TGCGCCAGCAGCTACAGGGAAATGAATCGCAATTCACCCCTCCACTTT
>many|TRBJ2-7|TRBV28|-
CASSGGARYEQYF
TGTGCCAGCAGTGGGGGGGCGCGCTACGAGCAGTACTTC
>-|TRBJ2-7|TRBV29-1|-
CSVFDYYEQYF
TGCAGCGTTTTCGACTACTACGAGCAGTACTTC
>few|TRBJ1-3|TRBV5-1|-
CASSLTVTGNTIYF
TGCGCCAGCAGCTTGACAGTTACTGGAAACACCATATATTTT
>-|TRBJ2-7|TRBV12-3/TRBV12-4|-
CASTLAGSYEQYF
TGTGCCAGCACACTCGCGGGGTCCTACGAGCAGTACTTC
>many|TRBJ2-7|TRBV20-1|-
CSAQKAQGSTYEQYF
TGCAGTGCCCAGAAGGCCCAGGGATCGACCTACGAGCAGTACTTC
>many|TRBJ2-2|TRBV5-5|TRBD1
CASSLVGQGKAGELFF
TGTGCCAGCAGCTTGGTGGGACAGGGCAAAGCCGGGGAGCTGTTTTTT
>many|TRBJ2-7|TRBV6-1|TRBD1
CASSEARAQGAREQYF
TGTGCCAGCAGTGAAGCGCGGGCCCAGGGGGCTCGCGAGCAGTACTTC
>once|TRBJ1-5|TRBV6-1|TRBD1
CASSQQRQGWGNQPQHF
TGTGCCAGCAGTCAACAACGACAGGGTTGGGGCAATCAGCCCCAGCATTTT
>once|TRBJ2-7|TRBV29-1|TRBD2
CSVETSGKNEQYF
TGCAGCGTTGAGACTAGCGGGAAGAACGAGCAGTACTTC
>-|TRBJ2-5|TRBV28|-
CASSVRGGETQYF
TGTGCCAGCAGTGTTAGGGGTGGAGAGACCCAGTACTTC
>few|TRBJ1-5|TRBV6-1|-
CVSSPSGAPNQPQHF
TGTGTCAGCAGTCCGTCGGGTGCGCCGAATCAGCCCCAGCATTTT
>many|TRBJ2-7|TRBV30|TRBD2
CAWRLAGVYEQYF
TGTGCCTGGAGGCTAGCGGGAGTTTACGAGCAGTACTTC
>-|TRBJ2-5|TRBV20-1|TRBD2
CSAKPLAGVKTQYF
TGCAGTGCCAAACCCTTAGCGGGAGTGAAGACCCAGTACTTC
>-|TRBJ2-7|TRBV7-3|-
CASSLDATVYEQYF
TGTGCCAGCAGCTTAGATGCTACAGTCTACGAGCAGTACTTC
>many|TRBJ2-7|TRBV28|-
CASSSGPGFRYYEQYF
TGTGCCAGCAGCTCCGGACCAGGGTTCCGGTATTACGAGCAGTACTTC
>many|TRBJ2-7|TRBV4-1|TRBD1
CASSQDKGQREYF
TGCGCCAGCAGCCAAGATAAGGGACAGAGAGAGTACTTC
>many|TRBJ2-5|TRBV28|-
CASSPRNQETQYF
TGTGCCAGCAGTCCAAGGAACCAAGAGACCCAGTACTTC
>few|TRBJ2-2|TRBV12-3/TRBV12-4|-
CASTKTGSTGELFF
TGTGCCAGCACCAAAACAGGGAGCACCGGGGAGCTGTTTTTT
>many|TRBJ1-5|TRBV6-5|-
CASSYLGGGHPQHF
TGTGCCAGCAGTTATCTGGGGGGGGGACATCCCCAGCATTTT
>many|TRBJ2-7|TRBV20-1|TRBD1
CSARGPGTGIGEQYF
TGCAGTGCTAGAGGGCCCGGGACAGGGATCGGCGAGCAGTACTTC
>-|TRBJ1-2|TRBV12-3/TRBV12-4|-
CASSTRTDSYGYTF
TGTGCCAGCAGTACCCGGACAGACTCCTATGGCTACACCTTC
>-|TRBJ2-1|TRBV28|-
CASNSVPYEQFF
TGTGCCAGCAATTCGGTTCCCTACGAGCAGTTCTTC
>few|TRBJ2-1|TRBV30|-
CAWSRGVYNEQFF
TGTGCCTGGAGTAGGGGAGTCTACAATGAGCAGTTCTTC
>-|TRBJ2-7|TRBV12-3/TRBV12-4|-
CASSTTGTIYEQYF
TGTGCCAGCAGTACAACCGGGACAATCTACGAGCAGTACTTC
>many|TRBJ1-1|TRBV5-1|TRBD1
CASRPLATGETEAFF
TGCGCCAGCAGACCCCTGGCGACAGGGGAAACTGAAGCTTTCTTT
>few|TRBJ1-2|TRBV4-1|-
CASSQDREQNYGYTF
TGCGCCAGCAGCCAAGATCGGGAACAGAACTATGGCTACACCTTC
>many|TRBJ1-2|TRBV2|TRBD1
CASTKDRVSNGYTF
TGTGCCAGCACCAAAGACAGGGTGTCGAATGGCTACACCTTC
>-|TRBJ2-5|TRBV7-9|TRBD1
CASSLTRGQETQYF
TGTGCCAGCAGCCTAACCAGGGGGCAAGAGACCCAGTACTTC
>many|TRBJ1-2|TRBV28|-
CASSSPPGGQAF
TGTGCCAGCAGTTCCCCGCCGGGGGGGCAAGCCTTC
>few|TRBJ1-2|TRBV7-2|TRBD1
CASSPLTGNLYGYTF
TGTGCCAGCAGCCCTTTGACAGGGAACCTCTATGGCTACACCTTC
>many|TRBJ2-7|TRBV27|TRBD2
CASSPIQAGGISYEQYF
TGTGCCAGCAGTCCGATACAAGCGGGAGGGATTTCCTACGAGCAGTACTTC
>-|TRBJ2-7|TRBV19|-
CASSPPDSTEQYF
TGTGCCAGTAGTCCGCCGGACAGCACCGAGCAGTACTTC
>many|TRBJ2-7|TRBV11-2|TRBD1
CASSLVRQGGQYF
TGTGCCAGCAGCTTAGTCCGACAGGGTGGGCAGTACTTC
>many|TRBJ1-5|TRBV28|-
CASSAGFSNQPQHF
TGTGCCAGCAGTGCGGGGTTTAGCAATCAGCCCCAGCATTTT
>many|TRBJ1-2|TRBV27|TRBD1
CASSLSEGAPYGYTF
TGTGCCAGCAGTTTATCTGAGGGGGCTCCCTATGGCTACACCTTC
>-|TRBJ1-5|TRBV6-1|-
CASSDRTASNQPQHF
TGTGCCAGCAGTGATCGGACGGCTAGCAATCAGCCCCAGCATTTT
>many|TRBJ1-2|TRBV10-3|TRBD1
CAISGQALGHGYTF
TGTGCCATCTCGGGACAGGCCCTTGGGCATGGCTACACCTTC
>many|TRBJ2-7|TRBV20-1|TRBD2
CSARPSGRSSYEQYF
TGCAGTGCTAGACCCAGCGGGAGGAGCTCCTACGAGCAGTACTTC